One sample yielded the 20 T cell receptor beta chains listed below, sequenced in a study of T cell repertoires in cytomegalovirus infection. TCRdb passed the reads through MiXCR, listing each CDR3 protein once. The sample includes about 740,000 distinct CDR3 sequences, 35% to 45% seen only once; the top ten take roughly 2.8%. Sample: PBMCs. The source is a human donor in good health (CMV status not recorded). Some clones in this sample may be carry-over from other donors' samples.

This clonotype was counted between two and nine times. The chain joins TRBV27 to TRBJ1-4; D possibly corresponds to TRBD1 (5 bases). Between the trimmed V and J ends, which lost 7 bases and 11 bases, there was a span of 14 bases. The CDR3 sequence is 12 residues long. CDR1 is MNHEY and CDR2 is SMNVEV in the germline V gene (reference sequence). The CDR3 DNA follows: TGTGCCAGCACGGGTCAGGGAGGGAAACTGTTTTTT. Amino acids: CASTGQGGKLFF.

CDR3 amino acids: CATAEGGLTYEQYF. CDR3 in DNA: TGTGCCACAGCAGAGGGAGGATTAACCTACGAGCAGTACTTC. The V and J genes are TRBV19 and TRBJ2-7; a possible D gene is TRBD2 (6 bases). Germline V gene sequence: CDR1 LNHDA, CDR2 SQIVND (reference sequence). The CDR3 consists of 14 residues. V lost 10 bases and J 2 bases, leaving 18 bases between the germline ends. Complete variable domain (other parts from reference TRBV19 and TRBJ2-7): DGGITQSPKYLFRKEGQNVTLSCEQNLNHDAMYWYRQDPGQGLRLIYYSQIVNDFQKGDIAEGYSVSREKKESFPLTVTSAQKNPTAFYLCATAEGGLTYEQYFGPGTRLTVT.

As DNA, the CDR3 is TGTGCCAGCAGTGGGGGGGTAGACTATGGCTACACCTTC. Protein: CASSGGVDYGYTF. The chain joins TRBV25-1 to TRBJ1-2; D might be TRBD1 (5 bases). The length of the CDR3 is 13 residues. Germline V gives CDR1 MGHDK, CDR2 SYGVNS. Trimming removed 4 bases at V and 3 bases at J, with 9 bases between.

This clonotype showed up many times. The chain employs TRBV27 and TRBJ2-1, with D perhaps matching TRBD1 or TRBD2 (6 bases each). This CDR3 is built from 12 residues. Germline V gene data show CDR1 as MNHEY and CDR2 as SMNVEV (reference sequence). Trimming shortened V by 8 bases and J by 7 bases, and 12 bases separated the two germline ends. The CDR3: CASRRGENEQFF. As DNA, the CDR3 is TGTGCCAGCCGAAGGGGGGAGAATGAGCAGTTCTTC.

This clonotype was seen many times. The chain is built from TRBV7-2 and TRBJ1-2; possibly TRBD1 for D (5 bases). This CDR3 has 13 residues. V lost 6 bases, J lost 2 bases, and 10 bases lay in between. Per germline, CDR1 SGHTA and CDR2 FQGNSA. The chain's CDR3 is CASSEGENYGYTF. In DNA, the CDR3 is TGTGCCAGCAGTGAAGGGGAGAACTATGGCTACACCTTC.

Here the CDR3 DNA reads TGCAGTGCTAGAGATGTGGTAACCAAAAACATTCAGTACTTC. Its translation is CSARDVVTKNIQYF. The V and J genes are TRBV20-1 and TRBJ2-4; the D is unclear. With 0 bases removed from V and 2 bases from J, the gap between germline ends came to 8 bases. CDR1 is DFQATT and CDR2 is SNEGSKA in the germline V gene (reference sequence). The CDR3 is made up of 14 amino acids.

In this sample, this clonotype turned up a few times. The J gene is TRBJ2-3, the V gene TRBV27; D might be TRBD1 or TRBD2, each matching 5 bases. The CDR3 is made up of 15 amino acids. V gave up 6 bases and J gave up 0 bases, with 13 bases separating them. Germline V CDR1 and CDR2: MNHEY, SMNVEV (reference sequence). CDR3 loop: CASRVGTLSTDTQYF. DNA for the CDR3: TGTGCCAGCAGAGTAGGGACCCTCAGCACAGATACGCAGTATTTT.

The V call is TRBV28, the J call TRBJ2-2; TRBD2 matches at 10 bases. V trimming: 4 bases; J trimming: 7 bases; junction bases outside the gene matches: 9. CDR1 is MDHEN, CDR2 SYDVKM, per germline. The CDR3 extends over 16 amino acids. The CDR3, as DNA: TGTGCCAGCAGTTCCCAGCTAGCGGGAGCGGTCGGGGAGCTGTTTTTT. Translating it yields CASSSQLAGAVGELFF.

The chain recombines TRBV28 with TRBJ1-1, with no clear D. Germline loops: CDR1 MDHEN, CDR2 SYDVKM. CDR3 length equals 12 residues. Trimming removed 5 bases from V and 5 bases from J, with 9 bases in between. DNA of the CDR3: TGTGCCAGCAGTGGACCGAGAACTGAAGCTTTCTTT. Encoded protein: CASSGPRTEAFF.

There are a few counts of this clonotype. J is TRBJ2-3 and V is TRBV7-6; TRBD1 matches at 12 bases. J gave up 4 bases and V 5 bases, and 10 bases lay outside the gene matches. CDR1 is SGHVS and CDR2 is FNYEAQ in the germline V gene. This CDR3 contains 17 residues. This chain's CDR3 is CASSRPRDRGQSDTQYF. DNA for the CDR3: TGTGCCAGCAGCCGCCCCCGGGACAGGGGGCAGTCAGATACGCAGTATTTT.

This clonotype was detected only once. The junction shows a germline mismatch at one end, possibly a read error. This chain connects TRBV19 to TRBJ1-1, with D possibly TRBD1 on 6 matching bases. The V gene's germline CDR1 is LNHDA and CDR2 SQIVND (reference sequence). The CDR3 runs to 15 residues. The CDR3 DNA reads TGTGCCAGTATTATCCGGGGGGGCATGAACACTGAAGCTTTATTT. Its translation: CASIIRGGMNTEALF.

This clonotype was recorded a few times. This chain connects TRBV5-8 to TRBJ2-1; the D gene is possibly TRBD1 (5 bases). Germline V gene sequence: CDR1 SGHTS, CDR2 YDEGEE. This CDR3 is built from 15 residues. V dropped 2 bases and J dropped 9 bases, with 18 bases sitting between them. The CDR3, as DNA: TGTGCCAGCAGCTTTAGCTTCCAGGGAAGAAGTGAGCAGTTCTTC. Protein sequence: CASSFSFQGRSEQFF.

The chain uses TRBV6-5 and TRBJ2-2; D is perhaps TRBD2 (6 bases). V was pared by 2 bases and J by 1 base, with 11 bases between. Per germline, CDR1 MNHEY and CDR2 SVGAGI. CDR3 size: 16 residues. The CDR3 protein is CASSYPSRGNTGELFF. The CDR3 DNA reads as TGTGCCAGCAGTTACCCCTCGCGGGGGAACACCGGGGAGCTGTTTTTT.

The V and J genes are TRBV27 and TRBJ2-3; TRBD2 agrees at 9 bases. Germline CDR1 is MNHEY and CDR2 is SMNVEV (reference sequence). V dropped 5 bases and J dropped 8; count of bases not matched to a gene: 8. The CDR3 loop spans 14 amino acids. Written as DNA, the CDR3 is TGTGCCAGCAGTCCTCGGGGTAGCGGGGGTACGCAGTATTTT. The encoded protein is CASSPRGSGGTQYF.

This clonotype was observed once. The DNA is omitted, as the CDR3 cannot be located on it reliably, and the CDR3 follows TCRdb's listing. The chain combines TRBV28 with TRBJ1-2; the table's D call TRBD1 went unverified against the DNA. The CDR3 is 17 residues long, counting both termini. The germline V gene encodes CDR1 MDHEN and CDR2 SYDVKM. CDR3 amino acids: CASSRVGQLEVGDGSTF.

In its sample, this clonotype was seen many times. The genes are TRBV28 and TRBJ1-2, with a weak D call TRBD1 (5 bases). V was clipped by 5 bases and J by 7 bases, with 11 bases between them. The CDR3 length is 12 residues. The germline CDR1 and CDR2 sequences are MDHEN and SYDVKM. The CDR3 here is CASSRGVRGYTF. As DNA, the CDR3 is TGTGCCAGCAGTCGGGGGGTTCGTGGCTACACCTTC.

This chain joins TRBV19 and TRBJ1-5; TRBD1 might be the D (5 bases). Trimming took 2 bases from V and 3 from J, leaving 17 bases between them. Per germline, CDR1 LNHDA and CDR2 SQIVND (reference sequence). The CDR3 spans 17 residues. The CDR3 coding sequence is TGTGCCAGTAGTATATTCCCGGGGGGAGGTAACAATCAGCCCCAGCATTTT. Translation: CASSIFPGGGNNQPQHF.

At least ten counts were recorded for this clonotype. The V and J genes are TRBV6-1 and TRBJ2-5; D is unclear. This CDR3 has 12 residues. V dropped 5 bases and J dropped 5 bases, with 9 bases sitting between them. The V gene's germline CDR1 is MNHNS and CDR2 SASEGT. The CDR3 coding sequence is TGTGCCAGCAGTTTTTCGTCGGAGACCCAGTACTTC. Residues: CASSFSSETQYF.

The V call is TRBV7-3, the J call TRBJ2-2; no clear D gene. The V gene's germline CDR1 is SGHTA and CDR2 FQGTGA. CDR3 length equals 13 residues. V lost 5 bases and J lost 9, with 13 bases in between. CDR3 amino acids: CASSNRHDRELFF. The CDR3 coding sequence is TGTGCCAGCAGCAACCGACACGATCGGGAGCTGTTTTTT.

V usage is TRBV12-3 or TRBV12-4 and J usage is TRBJ2-1; D might be TRBD2 (6 bases). Between the trimmed V and J ends, which lost 10 bases and 0 bases, there was a span of 16 bases. The CDR3 consists of 15 residues. CDR3 region: CATHRRGSSYNEQFF. The CDR3 DNA reads as TGTGCCACCCACCGGCGGGGCAGCTCCTACAATGAGCAGTTCTTC.